This T cell receptor beta chain was captured by sequencing in a study of spatial heterogeneity in lung cancer. In the study overall: The study consistently detected more beta-chain than alpha-chain sequences. A unique TCR and UMI combination showed up more than ten times in raw reads, on average.

This CDR3 spans 16 amino acids. Germline assignment: CDR1 SGDLS and CDR2 YYNGEE. The V and J ends lost 0 bases and 2 bases respectively, with 13 bases between them. The study tagged each TCR cDNA molecule with a unique molecular identifier. TCRdb reprocessed the 5' RACE reads via MiXCR and lists one record per CDR3 protein. The sample records 30,000 to 40,000 distinct CDR3 sequences, 3.1% being singletons. This clonotype was recorded at least ten times. Regarding time point: sample taken at primary tumor resection. Tumor, nontumor lung or frozen PBMC supplied whole RNA, sequenced without sorting. This clonotype was sampled from a male donor with early-stage non-small cell lung cancer. This sample comprised normal lung tissue next to the tumor, obtained at surgery. The genes are TRBV9 and TRBJ2-3; D possibly corresponds to TRBD2 (5 bases). The CDR3 coding sequence is TGTGCCAGCAGCGTAGGGGAGCGGATATACACAGATACGCAGTATTTT. Translated, it gives CASSVGERIYTDTQYF.